A selection of T cell receptor beta chains follows, all from one sample in a study of shared clonotypes between healthy human individuals. Repertoires were generated with immunoSEQ multiplex PCR, while TCRdb's copy carries only in-frame clones and drops some. The sample includes some 500,000 clones, 70% to 85% of them seen just once. The specimen sequenced was PBMCs. The source of these receptors is a woman between 40 and 50 years old in good health. Some clones in this sample may be carry-over from other donors' samples. Each CDR3 is given with its conserved first and last residue. Fields, in order: clone size, CDR3 length, D gene, J gene, V gene, CDR3 protein, CDR3 DNA. A D gene is named only where the DNA matches it firmly. Clone size, where shown, is once, few, many, or a class for clones that have expanded.

clone_size: once; cdr3_length: 13; d_call: -; j_call: TRBJ1-2; v_call: TRBV29-1; cdr3_aa: CSVVKRVGYGYTF; cdr3_nt: TGCAGCGTTGTGAAAAGGGTGGGGTATGGCTACACCTTC
clone_size: -; cdr3_length: 13; d_call: -; j_call: TRBJ2-7; v_call: TRBV6-1; cdr3_aa: CASSEESLYEQYF; cdr3_nt: TGTGCCAGCAGTGAGGAAAGTTTATACGAGCAGTACTTC
clone_size: -; cdr3_length: 17; d_call: TRBD1; j_call: TRBJ2-1; v_call: TRBV7-9; cdr3_aa: CASSLAWTGGPYNEQFF; cdr3_nt: TGTGCCAGCAGCTTAGCTTGGACAGGGGGCCCCTACAATGAGCAGTTCTTC
clone_size: -; cdr3_length: 15; d_call: TRBD1; j_call: TRBJ1-1; v_call: TRBV7-3; cdr3_aa: CASSSMGQGNTEAFF; cdr3_nt: TGTGCCAGCAGCAGTATGGGACAGGGGAACACTGAAGCTTTCTTT
clone_size: -; cdr3_length: 12; d_call: -; j_call: TRBJ2-7; v_call: TRBV29-1; cdr3_aa: CSVRESSYEQYF; cdr3_nt: TGCAGCGTCAGGGAAAGCTCCTACGAGCAGTACTTC
clone_size: -; cdr3_length: 12; d_call: TRBD2; j_call: TRBJ2-1; v_call: TRBV7-2; cdr3_aa: CASSSTGTTQFF; cdr3_nt: TGTGCCAGCAGCTCGACCGGGACTACCCAGTTCTTC
clone_size: -; cdr3_length: 14; d_call: -; j_call: TRBJ2-2; v_call: TRBV7-8; cdr3_aa: CASSLEVHTGELFF; cdr3_nt: TGTGCCAGCAGCTTAGAGGTGCACACCGGGGAGCTGTTTTTT
clone_size: once; cdr3_length: 15; d_call: -; j_call: TRBJ1-4; v_call: TRBV7-9; cdr3_aa: CASSLGHGQHEKLFF; cdr3_nt: TGTGCCAGCAGCTTGGGACACGGCCAGCATGAAAAACTGTTTTTT
clone_size: -; cdr3_length: 15; d_call: -; j_call: TRBJ1-2; v_call: TRBV7-6; cdr3_aa: CASSLGGDANYGYTF; cdr3_nt: TGTGCCAGCAGCTTAGGAGGCGATGCTAACTATGGCTACACCTTC
clone_size: -; cdr3_length: 15; d_call: TRBD2; j_call: TRBJ2-7; v_call: TRBV7-3; cdr3_aa: CASSLSSGSTYEQYF; cdr3_nt: TGTGCCAGCAGCTTGAGTAGCGGGAGCACCTACGAGCAGTACTTC
clone_size: -; cdr3_length: 16; d_call: -; j_call: TRBJ2-1; v_call: TRBV7-8; cdr3_aa: CASSPRLSSSYNEQFF; cdr3_nt: TGTGCCAGCAGCCCCCGACTATCCTCCTCCTACAATGAGCAGTTCTTC
clone_size: once; cdr3_length: 18; d_call: -; j_call: TRBJ2-2; v_call: TRBV11-2; cdr3_aa: CASSLRASGQGNTGELFF; cdr3_nt: TGTGCCAGCAGCTTAAGGGCTAGCGGACAGGGGAACACCGGGGAGCTGTTTTTT
clone_size: -; cdr3_length: 15; d_call: -; j_call: TRBJ1-3; v_call: TRBV7-2; cdr3_aa: CASSEQRASGNTIYF; cdr3_nt: TGTGCCAGCAGCGAACAGAGGGCCTCTGGAAACACCATATATTTT
clone_size: -; cdr3_length: 14; d_call: -; j_call: TRBJ2-7; v_call: TRBV5-4; cdr3_aa: CASSRASLSSEQYF; cdr3_nt: TGTGCCAGCAGCCGCGCCTCCCTAAGCTCCGAGCAGTACTTC
clone_size: many; cdr3_length: 14; d_call: -; j_call: TRBJ2-7; v_call: TRBV4-1; cdr3_aa: CASSQGGEGHEQYF; cdr3_nt: TGCGCCAGCAGCCAAGGGGGAGAGGGACACGAGCAGTACTTC
clone_size: -; cdr3_length: 14; d_call: -; j_call: TRBJ2-1; v_call: TRBV7-9; cdr3_aa: CASSSPGRHNEQFF; cdr3_nt: TGTGCCAGCAGCTCCCCGGGACGACACAATGAGCAGTTCTTC
clone_size: -; cdr3_length: 16; d_call: TRBD1; j_call: TRBJ2-4; v_call: TRBV15; cdr3_aa: CATSPFAGQGTDIQYF; cdr3_nt: TGTGCCACCAGTCCTTTTGCGGGACAGGGGACGGACATTCAGTACTTC
clone_size: -; cdr3_length: 13; d_call: -; j_call: TRBJ1-2; v_call: TRBV27; cdr3_aa: CASSGQGIYGYTF; cdr3_nt: TGTGCCAGCAGTGGGCAGGGAATTTATGGCTACACCTTC
clone_size: -; cdr3_length: 17; d_call: TRBD1; j_call: TRBJ2-5; v_call: TRBV5-1; cdr3_aa: CASSTRQGVGKEETQYF; cdr3_nt: TGCGCCAGCAGCACCCGACAGGGGGTAGGCAAAGAAGAGACCCAGTACTTC
clone_size: -; cdr3_length: 15; d_call: -; j_call: TRBJ2-1; v_call: TRBV5-4; cdr3_aa: CASSFPLVSSDEQFF; cdr3_nt: TGTGCCAGCAGCTTCCCTTTAGTTTCCAGCGATGAGCAGTTCTTC
clone_size: -; cdr3_length: 14; d_call: -; j_call: TRBJ1-1; v_call: TRBV2; cdr3_aa: CASRPGLWNTEAFF; cdr3_nt: TGTGCCAGCAGACCCGGTTTGTGGAACACTGAAGCTTTCTTT
clone_size: -; cdr3_length: 13; d_call: -; j_call: TRBJ1-5; v_call: TRBV11-2; cdr3_aa: CASSLGNNQPQHF; cdr3_nt: TGTGCCAGCAGCTTAGGGAACAATCAGCCCCAGCATTTT
clone_size: -; cdr3_length: 14; d_call: TRBD2; j_call: TRBJ2-1; v_call: TRBV18; cdr3_aa: CASSRTTSDNEQFF; cdr3_nt: TGTGCCAGCTCCCGGACGACTAGCGACAATGAGCAGTTCTTC
clone_size: few; cdr3_length: 13; d_call: -; j_call: TRBJ2-1; v_call: TRBV18; cdr3_aa: CASSPPVYNEQFF; cdr3_nt: TGTGCCAGCTCACCACCGGTTTACAATGAGCAGTTCTTC
clone_size: -; cdr3_length: 14; d_call: -; j_call: TRBJ2-7; v_call: TRBV28; cdr3_aa: CASSLPPNSYEQYF; cdr3_nt: TGTGCCAGCAGTTTACCCCCCAACTCCTACGAGCAGTACTTC
clone_size: -; cdr3_length: 18; d_call: TRBD2; j_call: TRBJ2-3; v_call: TRBV6-4; cdr3_aa: CASSETGTSSLLTDTQYF; cdr3_nt: TGTGCCAGCAGTGAAACCGGGACTAGCTCTTTGCTCACAGATACGCAGTATTTT
clone_size: once; cdr3_length: 16; d_call: -; j_call: TRBJ2-2; v_call: TRBV12-5; cdr3_aa: CASGSFMGANTGELFF; cdr3_nt: TGTGCTAGTGGTTCTTTTATGGGTGCGAACACCGGGGAGCTGTTTTTT
clone_size: -; cdr3_length: 17; d_call: TRBD2; j_call: TRBJ2-1; v_call: TRBV19; cdr3_aa: CASSTLPASGPNNEQFF; cdr3_nt: TGTGCCAGTAGTACCCTCCCCGCTAGCGGACCTAACAATGAGCAGTTCTTC
clone_size: -; cdr3_length: 18; d_call: TRBD1; j_call: TRBJ2-6; v_call: TRBV7-8; cdr3_aa: CASSRRDRVTAGANVLTF; cdr3_nt: TGTGCCAGCAGCCGTCGGGACAGGGTTACGGCTGGGGCCAACGTCCTGACTTTC
clone_size: -; cdr3_length: 13; d_call: TRBD1; j_call: TRBJ1-2; v_call: TRBV19; cdr3_aa: CASRRDRAYGYTF; cdr3_nt: TGTGCCAGTAGGAGGGACAGGGCCTATGGCTACACCTTC
clone_size: few; cdr3_length: 11; d_call: -; j_call: TRBJ2-3; v_call: TRBV9; cdr3_aa: CASSVGDTQYF; cdr3_nt: TGTGCCAGCAGCGTAGGAGATACGCAGTATTTT
clone_size: -; cdr3_length: 14; d_call: -; j_call: TRBJ1-2; v_call: TRBV5-1; cdr3_aa: CASSFGDANYGYTF; cdr3_nt: TGCGCCAGCAGCTTTGGAGACGCTAACTATGGCTACACCTTC
clone_size: -; cdr3_length: 15; d_call: -; j_call: TRBJ2-5; v_call: TRBV18; cdr3_aa: CASSPPGGLQETQYF; cdr3_nt: TGTGCCAGCTCCCCGCCGGGGGGCCTCCAAGAGACCCAGTACTTC
clone_size: -; cdr3_length: 16; d_call: TRBD2; j_call: TRBJ2-1; v_call: TRBV19; cdr3_aa: CASSGALAGGYNEQFF; cdr3_nt: TGTGCCAGTAGTGGGGCGTTGGCGGGAGGCTACAATGAGCAGTTCTTC
clone_size: -; cdr3_length: 15; d_call: TRBD1; j_call: TRBJ2-1; v_call: TRBV2; cdr3_aa: CASRAGTGGLDEQFF; cdr3_nt: TGTGCCAGCAGGGCCGGGACAGGGGGTCTGGATGAGCAGTTCTTC
clone_size: few; cdr3_length: 17; d_call: -; j_call: TRBJ1-5; v_call: TRBV30; cdr3_aa: CAWSVSYQTVFNQPQHF; cdr3_nt: TGTGCCTGGAGTGTTTCCTACCAGACGGTGTTCAATCAGCCCCAGCATTTT
clone_size: -; cdr3_length: 12; d_call: -; j_call: TRBJ1-2; v_call: TRBV6-6; cdr3_aa: CASTSGPYGYTF; cdr3_nt: TGTGCCAGCACCTCGGGTCCCTATGGCTACACCTTC
clone_size: many; cdr3_length: 16; d_call: TRBD2; j_call: TRBJ2-1; v_call: TRBV19; cdr3_aa: CATQPLLAGDHNEQFF; cdr3_nt: TGTGCCACCCAACCCCTCCTAGCGGGGGACCACAATGAGCAGTTCTTC
clone_size: -; cdr3_length: 13; d_call: -; j_call: TRBJ1-1; v_call: TRBV14; cdr3_aa: CASSQVDGTEAFF; cdr3_nt: TGTGCCAGCAGCCAAGTAGACGGCACTGAAGCTTTCTTT
clone_size: -; cdr3_length: 13; d_call: -; j_call: TRBJ1-2; v_call: TRBV25-1; cdr3_aa: CASSEADNYGYTF; cdr3_nt: TGTGCCAGCAGTGAAGCGGACAACTATGGCTACACCTTC
clone_size: once; cdr3_length: 16; d_call: -; j_call: TRBJ2-7; v_call: TRBV9; cdr3_aa: CASSVGEGASSYEQYF; cdr3_nt: TGTGCCAGCAGCGTAGGCGAGGGCGCTAGCTCCTACGAGCAGTACTTC
clone_size: once; cdr3_length: 15; d_call: -; j_call: TRBJ2-3; v_call: TRBV6-1; cdr3_aa: CASSRSPTGTDTQYF; cdr3_nt: TGTGCCAGCAGTCGGTCGCCGACAGGCACAGATACGCAGTATTTT
clone_size: -; cdr3_length: 16; d_call: TRBD2; j_call: TRBJ2-1; v_call: TRBV7-9; cdr3_aa: CASSPTSGRSYNEQFF; cdr3_nt: TGTGCCAGCAGCCCGACTAGCGGTCGATCCTACAATGAGCAGTTCTTC
clone_size: -; cdr3_length: 14; d_call: TRBD2; j_call: TRBJ2-3; v_call: TRBV7-3; cdr3_aa: CASSPGLVSDTQYF; cdr3_nt: TGTGCCAGCAGCCCCGGACTAGTTTCGGATACGCAGTATTTT
clone_size: -; cdr3_length: 16; d_call: TRBD1; j_call: TRBJ2-1; v_call: TRBV7-3; cdr3_aa: CASRVGPGQSNGEQFF; cdr3_nt: TGTGCCAGCAGGGTTGGTCCGGGACAGTCAAACGGTGAGCAGTTCTTC
clone_size: -; cdr3_length: 15; d_call: -; j_call: TRBJ2-7; v_call: TRBV5-1; cdr3_aa: CASSLAASRVYEQYF; cdr3_nt: TGCGCCAGCAGCTTGGCGGCTAGCAGGGTCTACGAGCAGTACTTC
clone_size: -; cdr3_length: 19; d_call: TRBD2; j_call: TRBJ2-7; v_call: TRBV27; cdr3_aa: CASSPRYMDASGRIYEQYF; cdr3_nt: TGTGCCAGCAGTCCTAGATACATGGACGCTAGCGGGAGGATCTACGAGCAGTACTTC